This T cell receptor beta chain was identified in a study of T-cell memory formation after mild COVID-19. Broader study findings: Pre-infection memory showed some responding clones, and this suggested that cross-reactive memory joined. Contracting clones localized mainly to CM and EM when CD4+ and mainly to EMRA when CD8+.

Libraries for TCRalpha and TCRbeta carried sample barcodes and unique molecular identifiers via 5'RACE. One entry per CDR3 protein results from TCRdb running MiXCR on the 5' RACE reads. The sample yields hundreds of thousands of distinct CDR3 sequences, 20% seen once. This clonotype has just a few counts. Its cognate antigen is unknown. V shed 3 bases and J 4 bases; nucleotides not matched to a gene: 8. The CDR3 consists of 17 residues. The germline gives CDR1 SGHRS, CDR2 YFSETQ. Sequencing was performed on PBMCs or a T cell subset sorted from them (not recorded which). The sequence came from an adult woman who had mild COVID-19 (a few samples of this study predate the infection). Cell type and time point are not known. The chain combines TRBV5-1 with TRBJ2-3; 13 nucleotides match TRBD2. This chain's CDR3 is CASSSPGLAGIPDTQYF. The DNA for the CDR3 is TGCGCCAGCAGCTCTCCGGGACTAGCGGGGATTCCAGATACGCAGTATTTT.